This T cell receptor beta chain was captured in a study of blood T cells in healthy people across ages. Each sample had at least 7 million PBMCs isolated. A J-beta primer mix and a sample-barcoded 5' primer were used in a second PCR of roughly 7 to 12 cycles. A template-switch adaptor that had 12 random nucleotides put a tag on each cDNA molecule. Samples each returned at least 3 million CDR3-containing paired-end reads. One entry per CDR3 protein, called by TCRdb with MiXCR from the 5' RACE reads. The sample lists hundreds of thousands of distinct CDR3 sequences, 40% to 45% occurring once. Germline V gene data show CDR1 as LGHNA and CDR2 as YSLEER. This CDR3 region has 17 residues.

This clonotype originated in an elderly man in good health. The chain has TRBV4-3 and TRBJ2-1; 11 nucleotides line up with TRBD2. The J call could be wrong; TRBJ2-7 is a better fit for the DNA end. Sequencing used blood. Here the CDR3 reads CASSHTSGSPSYNEQYF. DNA for the CDR3: TGCGCCAGCAGCCACACTAGCGGGAGCCCCTCCTACAATGAGCAGTACTTC.